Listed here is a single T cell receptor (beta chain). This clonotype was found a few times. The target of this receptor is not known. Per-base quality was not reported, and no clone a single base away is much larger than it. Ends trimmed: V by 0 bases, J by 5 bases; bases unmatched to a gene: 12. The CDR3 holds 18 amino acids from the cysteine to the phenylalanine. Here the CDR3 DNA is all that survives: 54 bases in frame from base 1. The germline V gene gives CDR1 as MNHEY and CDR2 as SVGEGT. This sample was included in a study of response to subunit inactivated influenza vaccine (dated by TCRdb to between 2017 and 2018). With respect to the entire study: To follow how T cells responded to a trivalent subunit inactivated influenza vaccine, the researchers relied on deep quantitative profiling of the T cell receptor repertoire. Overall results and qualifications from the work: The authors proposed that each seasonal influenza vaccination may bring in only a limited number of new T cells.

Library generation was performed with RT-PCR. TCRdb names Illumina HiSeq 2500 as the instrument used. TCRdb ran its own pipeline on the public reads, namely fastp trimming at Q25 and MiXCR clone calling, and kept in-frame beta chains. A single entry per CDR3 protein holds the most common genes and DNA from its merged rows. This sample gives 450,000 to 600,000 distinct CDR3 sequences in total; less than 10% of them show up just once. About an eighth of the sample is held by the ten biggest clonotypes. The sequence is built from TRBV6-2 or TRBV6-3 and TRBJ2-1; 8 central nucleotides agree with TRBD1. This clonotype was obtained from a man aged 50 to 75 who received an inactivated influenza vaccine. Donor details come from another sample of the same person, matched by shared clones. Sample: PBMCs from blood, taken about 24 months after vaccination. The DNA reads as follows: TGTGCCAGCAGTTACTCGACGCTGTTCCTGGACAGGGACAATGAGCAGTTCTTC. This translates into CASSYSTLFLDRDNEQFF.